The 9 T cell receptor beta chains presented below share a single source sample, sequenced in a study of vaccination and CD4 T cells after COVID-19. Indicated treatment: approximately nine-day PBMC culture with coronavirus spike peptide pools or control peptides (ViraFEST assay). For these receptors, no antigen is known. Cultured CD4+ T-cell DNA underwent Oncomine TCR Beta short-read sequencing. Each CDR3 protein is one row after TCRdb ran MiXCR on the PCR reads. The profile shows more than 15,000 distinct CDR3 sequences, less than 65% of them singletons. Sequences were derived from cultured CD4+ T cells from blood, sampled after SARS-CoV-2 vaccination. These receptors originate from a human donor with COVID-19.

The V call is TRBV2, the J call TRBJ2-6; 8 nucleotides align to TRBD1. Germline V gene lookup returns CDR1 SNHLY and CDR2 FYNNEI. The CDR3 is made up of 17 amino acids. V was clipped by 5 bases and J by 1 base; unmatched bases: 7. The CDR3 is CASSRAGGESGANVLTF. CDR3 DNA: TGTGCCAGCAGTAGGGCAGGGGGCGAATCTGGGGCCAACGTCCTGACTTTC.

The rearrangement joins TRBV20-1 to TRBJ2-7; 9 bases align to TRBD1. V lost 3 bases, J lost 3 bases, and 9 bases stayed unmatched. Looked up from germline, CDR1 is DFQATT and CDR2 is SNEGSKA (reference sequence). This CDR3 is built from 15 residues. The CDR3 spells CSASPVTGGIYEQYF. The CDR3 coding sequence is TGCAGTGCTAGTCCAGTGACAGGGGGGATCTACGAGCAGTACTTC.

The CDR3 DNA is TGTGCCAGCAGCCCGGGGACAGGGGGAACCGGGGAGCTGTTTTTT. Translation: CASSPGTGGTGELFF. The rearrangement uses TRBV5-6 and TRBJ2-2, with 11 bases lining up with TRBD1. This CDR3 contains 15 residues. After removal of 4 bases from V and 5 bases from J, the junction contained 4 bases not matched to a gene. Germline CDR1 and CDR2: SGHDT and YYEEEE.

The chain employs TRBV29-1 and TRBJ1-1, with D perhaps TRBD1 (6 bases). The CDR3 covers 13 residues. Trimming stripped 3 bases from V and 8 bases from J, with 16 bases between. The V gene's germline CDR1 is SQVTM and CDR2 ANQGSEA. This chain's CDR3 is CSVEGAIRKEAFF. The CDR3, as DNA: TGCAGCGTTGAGGGGGCTATCCGAAAAGAAGCTTTCTTT.

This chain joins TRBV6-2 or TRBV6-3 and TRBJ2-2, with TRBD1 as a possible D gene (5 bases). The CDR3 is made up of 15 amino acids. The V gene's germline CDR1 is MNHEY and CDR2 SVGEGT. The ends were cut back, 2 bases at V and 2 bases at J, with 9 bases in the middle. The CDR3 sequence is CASSYGASNTGELFF. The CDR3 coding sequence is TGTGCCAGCAGTTACGGGGCTAGTAACACCGGGGAGCTGTTTTTT.

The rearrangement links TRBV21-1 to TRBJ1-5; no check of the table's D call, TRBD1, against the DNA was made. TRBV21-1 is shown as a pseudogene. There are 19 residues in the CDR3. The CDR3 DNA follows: TGTGCCAGCAGCAAAGCCCGTAATGGGACACCCTCTTACAATCAGCCCCAGCATTTT. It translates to CASSKARNGTPSYNQPQHF.

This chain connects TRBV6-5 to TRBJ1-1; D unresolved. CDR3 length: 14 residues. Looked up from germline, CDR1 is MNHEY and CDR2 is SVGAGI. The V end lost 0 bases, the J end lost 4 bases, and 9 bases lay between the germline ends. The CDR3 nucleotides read TGTGCCAGCAGTTACTCGAAGGTTCTCACTGAAGCTTTCTTT. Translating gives CASSYSKVLTEAFF.

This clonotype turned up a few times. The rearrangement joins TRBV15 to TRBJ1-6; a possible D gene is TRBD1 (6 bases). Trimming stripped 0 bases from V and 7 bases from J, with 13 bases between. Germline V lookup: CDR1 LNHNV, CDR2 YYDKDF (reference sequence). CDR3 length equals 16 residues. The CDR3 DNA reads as TGTGCCACCAGCAGAGATAGGGGGACGGGCAATTCACCCCTCCACTTT. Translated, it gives CATSRDRGTGNSPLHF.

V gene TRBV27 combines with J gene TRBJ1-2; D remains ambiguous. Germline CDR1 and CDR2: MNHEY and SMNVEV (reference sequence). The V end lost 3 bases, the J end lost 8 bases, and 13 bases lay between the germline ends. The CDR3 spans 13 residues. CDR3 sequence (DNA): TGTGCCAGCAGTTTCCAACTGTCCTACGGCTACACCTTC. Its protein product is CASSFQLSYGYTF.